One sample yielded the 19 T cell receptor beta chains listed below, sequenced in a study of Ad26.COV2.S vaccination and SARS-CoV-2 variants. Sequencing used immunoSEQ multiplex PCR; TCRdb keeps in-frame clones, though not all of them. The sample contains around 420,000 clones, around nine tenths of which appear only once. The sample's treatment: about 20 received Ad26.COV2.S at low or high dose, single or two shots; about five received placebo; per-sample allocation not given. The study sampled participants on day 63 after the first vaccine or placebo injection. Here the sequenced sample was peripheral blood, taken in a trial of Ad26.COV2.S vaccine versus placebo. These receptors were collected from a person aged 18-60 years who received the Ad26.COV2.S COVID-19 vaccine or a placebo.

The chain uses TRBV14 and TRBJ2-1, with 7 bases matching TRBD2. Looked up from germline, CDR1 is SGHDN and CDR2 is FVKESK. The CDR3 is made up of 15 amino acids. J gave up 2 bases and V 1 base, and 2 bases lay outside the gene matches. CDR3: CASSQVGGAYNEQFF. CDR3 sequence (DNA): TGTGCCAGCAGCCAAGTGGGGGGGGCCTACAATGAGCAGTTCTTC. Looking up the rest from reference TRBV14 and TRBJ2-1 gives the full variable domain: EAGVTQFPSHSVIEKGQTVTLRCDPISGHDNLYWYRRVMGKEIKFLLHFVKESKQDESGMPNNRFLAERTGGTYSTLKVQPAELEDSGVYFCASSQVGGAYNEQFFGPGTRLTVL.

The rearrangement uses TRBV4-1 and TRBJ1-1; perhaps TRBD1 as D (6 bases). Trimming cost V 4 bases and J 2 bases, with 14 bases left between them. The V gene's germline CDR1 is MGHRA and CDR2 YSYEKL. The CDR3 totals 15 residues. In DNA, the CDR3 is TGCGCCAGCAGCCGACTAACGGACAGTAACACTGAAGCTTTCTTT. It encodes CASSRLTDSNTEAFF.

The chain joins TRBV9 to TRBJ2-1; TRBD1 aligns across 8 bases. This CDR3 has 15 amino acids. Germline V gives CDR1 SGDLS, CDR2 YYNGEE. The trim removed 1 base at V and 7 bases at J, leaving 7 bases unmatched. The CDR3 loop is CASSVRQGPINEQFF. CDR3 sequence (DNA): TGTGCCAGCAGCGTAAGACAGGGGCCTATTAATGAGCAGTTCTTC.

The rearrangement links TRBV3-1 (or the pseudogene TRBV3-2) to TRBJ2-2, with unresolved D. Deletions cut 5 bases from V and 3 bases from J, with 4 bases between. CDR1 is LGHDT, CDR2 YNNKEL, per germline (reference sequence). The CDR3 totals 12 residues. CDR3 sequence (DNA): TGTGCCAGCAGCTCTGACACCGGGGAGCTGTTTTTT. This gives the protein CASSSDTGELFF.

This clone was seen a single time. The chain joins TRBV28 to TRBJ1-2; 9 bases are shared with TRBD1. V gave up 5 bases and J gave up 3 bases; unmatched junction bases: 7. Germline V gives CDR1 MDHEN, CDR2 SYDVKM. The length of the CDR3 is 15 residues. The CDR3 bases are TGTGCCAGCAGTGTACCGGGACAGGGCTACTATGGCTACACCTTC. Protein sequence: CASSVPGQGYYGYTF.

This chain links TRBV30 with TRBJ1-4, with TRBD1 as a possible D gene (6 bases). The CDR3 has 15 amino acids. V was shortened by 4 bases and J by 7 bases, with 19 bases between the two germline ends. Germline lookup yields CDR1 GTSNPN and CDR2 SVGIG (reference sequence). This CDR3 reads CAWTLRGGPGEKLFF. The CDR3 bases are TGTGCCTGGACCCTCCGGGGGGGGCCGGGTGAAAAACTGTTTTTT.

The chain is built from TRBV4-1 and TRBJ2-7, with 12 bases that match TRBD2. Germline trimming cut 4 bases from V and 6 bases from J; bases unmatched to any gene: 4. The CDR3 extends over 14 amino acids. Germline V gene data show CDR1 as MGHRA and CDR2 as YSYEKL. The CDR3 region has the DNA TGCGCCAGCAGCCCGCCTAGCGGGGGGGGCGAGCAGTACTTC. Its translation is CASSPPSGGGEQYF.

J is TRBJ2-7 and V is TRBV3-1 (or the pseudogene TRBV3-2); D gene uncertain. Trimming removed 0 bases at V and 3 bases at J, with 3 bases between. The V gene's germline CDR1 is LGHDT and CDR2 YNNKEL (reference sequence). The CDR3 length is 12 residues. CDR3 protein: CASSQERYEQYF. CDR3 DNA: TGTGCCAGCAGCCAAGAACGCTACGAGCAGTACTTC.

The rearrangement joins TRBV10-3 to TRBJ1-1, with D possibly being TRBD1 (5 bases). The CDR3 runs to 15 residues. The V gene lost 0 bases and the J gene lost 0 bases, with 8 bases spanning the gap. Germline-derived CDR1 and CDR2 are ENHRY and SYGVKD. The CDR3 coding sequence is TGTGCCATCAGTGAGTCAGGGACCCTGAACACTGAAGCTTTCTTT. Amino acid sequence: CAISESGTLNTEAFF.

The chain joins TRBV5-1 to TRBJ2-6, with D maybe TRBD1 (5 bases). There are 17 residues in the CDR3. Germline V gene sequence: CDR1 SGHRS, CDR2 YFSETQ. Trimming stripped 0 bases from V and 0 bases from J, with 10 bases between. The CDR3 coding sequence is TGCGCCAGCAGCTTGGCTACAGGCAGCTCTGGGGCCAACGTCCTGACTTTC. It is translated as CASSLATGSSGANVLTF.

The CDR3 is CASTVAGLETQYF. The DNA for the CDR3 is TGCGCCAGCACCGTAGCGGGGCTAGAGACCCAGTACTTC. The rearrangement links TRBV5-1 to TRBJ2-5; 8 bases are shared with TRBD2. CDR1 is SGHRS and CDR2 is YFSETQ in the germline V gene. The ends lost 6 bases at V and 4 bases at J; junction bases unmatched: 5. There are 13 residues in the CDR3. Using reference TRBV5-1 and TRBJ2-5 for the parts outside the CDR3, the full variable domain is KAGVTQTPRYLIKTRGQQVTLSCSPISGHRSVSWYQQTPGQGLQFLFEYFSETQRNKGNFPGRFSGRQFSNSRSEMNVSTLELGDSALYLCASTVAGLETQYFGPGTRLLVL.

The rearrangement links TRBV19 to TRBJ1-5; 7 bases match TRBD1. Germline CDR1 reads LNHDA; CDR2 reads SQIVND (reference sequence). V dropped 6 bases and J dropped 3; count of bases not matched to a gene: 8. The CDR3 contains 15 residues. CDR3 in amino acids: CASSQQDRDNQPQHF. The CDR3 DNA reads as TGTGCCAGTAGCCAACAAGACAGGGACAATCAGCCCCAGCATTTT.

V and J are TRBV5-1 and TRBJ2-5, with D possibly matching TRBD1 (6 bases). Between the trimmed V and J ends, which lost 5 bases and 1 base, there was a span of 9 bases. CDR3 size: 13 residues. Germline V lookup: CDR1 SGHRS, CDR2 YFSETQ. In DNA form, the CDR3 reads TGCGCCAGCAGACAGGACAGCCAAGAGACCCAGTACTTC. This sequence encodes CASRQDSQETQYF.

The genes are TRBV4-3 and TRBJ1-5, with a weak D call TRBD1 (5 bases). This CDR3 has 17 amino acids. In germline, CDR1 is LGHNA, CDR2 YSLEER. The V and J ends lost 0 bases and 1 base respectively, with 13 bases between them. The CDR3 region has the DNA TGCGCCAGCAGCCAAGATCTGGGGGGTGGAAGCAATCAGCCCCAGCATTTT. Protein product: CASSQDLGGGSNQPQHF.

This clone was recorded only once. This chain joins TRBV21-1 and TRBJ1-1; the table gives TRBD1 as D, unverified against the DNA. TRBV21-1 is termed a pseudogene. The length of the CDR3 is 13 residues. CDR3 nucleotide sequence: TGTGCCAGCAGCAAGACAGGGAAGACTGAAGCTTTCTTT. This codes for CASSKTGKTEAFF.

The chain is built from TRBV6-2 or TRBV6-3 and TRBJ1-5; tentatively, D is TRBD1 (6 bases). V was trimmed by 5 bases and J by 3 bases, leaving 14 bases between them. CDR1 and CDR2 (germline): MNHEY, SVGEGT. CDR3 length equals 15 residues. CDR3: CASSTTGGANQPQHF. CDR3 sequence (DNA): TGTGCCAGCAGTACGACAGGCGGAGCCAATCAGCCCCAGCATTTT.

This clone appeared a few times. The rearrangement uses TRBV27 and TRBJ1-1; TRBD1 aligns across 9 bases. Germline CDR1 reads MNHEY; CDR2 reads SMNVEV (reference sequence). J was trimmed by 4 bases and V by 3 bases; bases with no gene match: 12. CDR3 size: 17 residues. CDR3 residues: CASSLKPGQGSSTEAFF. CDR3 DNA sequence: TGTGCCAGCAGTTTGAAACCGGGACAGGGAAGTTCCACTGAAGCTTTCTTT.

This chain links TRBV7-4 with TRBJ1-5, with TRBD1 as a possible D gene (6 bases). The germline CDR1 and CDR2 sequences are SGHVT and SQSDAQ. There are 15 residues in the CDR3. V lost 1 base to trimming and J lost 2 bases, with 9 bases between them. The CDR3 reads CASSLVNRGNQPQHF. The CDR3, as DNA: TGTGCCAGCAGCTTAGTAAACAGGGGCAATCAGCCCCAGCATTTT.

The CDR3 region has the DNA TGTGCCAGCAGCTTAGGGTCTAGCGGCCTTCCCTTCACAGATACGCAGTATTTT. This codes for CASSLGSSGLPFTDTQYF. The rearrangement joins TRBV7-9 to TRBJ2-3; 7 bases map to TRBD2. From germline, CDR1 is SEHNR and CDR2 FQNEAQ (reference sequence). With 1 base clipped from V and 2 bases from J, the junction kept 12 bases outside the gene matches. The CDR3 is 18 residues long.